Sequencing of this T cell receptor (beta chain) was carried out in a study of cytotoxic CD8 clonotypes in ibrutinib-treated CLL. Whole-study context: After a median of approximately 70 months, 14 patients stayed remitted and approximately twelve progressed; responses had been partial in about 24 and complete in 2.

TCRdb's table, derived via immunoSEQ multiplex PCR, lists solely in-frame clones and lacks some. This sample carries some 28,000 clones, around 52% of them seen once, and the ten largest clones take about 5.4%. V lost 6 bases and J lost 8, with 11 bases in between. Germline CDR1 reads SEHNR; CDR2 reads FQNEAQ (reference sequence). This CDR3 is built from 12 residues. In this sample, this clone turned up a few times. This clonotype originated in a human donor with chronic lymphocytic leukemia. The specimen comprised PBMCs, sampled before ibrutinib treatment. The rearrangement uses TRBV7-9 and TRBJ2-4; D remains ambiguous. CDR3 protein: CASSHGGDIQYF. CDR3 nucleotide sequence: TGTGCCAGCAGTCACGGTGGAGACATTCAGTACTTC.